This TCR beta chain originates from a study of blood T cell repertoires in COVID-19. Here immunoSEQ multiplex PCR was the method, and the copy in TCRdb shows in-frame clones only, minus some. The sample holds some 50,000 clones, around 86% seen once. Per the germline V gene, CDR1 is SQVTM and CDR2 is ANQGSEA. CDR3 length: 12 amino acids. V gave up 4 bases and J gave up 4 bases, with 10 bases separating them. The source of this sequence is a human donor in a cohort sampled during active COVID-19. The sequenced sample consisted of peripheral blood. This sequence joins TRBV29-1 and TRBJ2-5; D unclear. The CDR3 region is CSVGKAGETQYF. For the CDR3, the DNA is TGCAGCGTTGGAAAAGCTGGAGAGACCCAGTACTTC.